This is a list of T cell receptor beta chains from one sample in a study of persistence of HIV-infected CD4 T cells. Profiled with immunoSEQ multiplex PCR; TCRdb holds only in-frame clones, not every one. The table lists about 15,000 clones, about 72% of them singletons, with approximately 17% in the top ten. What these receptors recognize is not known. Sequencing was performed on CD4+ T cells sorted from PBMCs after approximately 19-hour stimulation, taken from a patient who received antiretroviral therapy. These receptors were collected from an adult man with HIV who was CMV-seropositive. The CDR3 runs from the conserved cysteine through the conserved F or W. D genes are given only for firm matches. Size is stated for part of the rows, as once, few or many counts, or as a class when the clone is expanded.

CASSALTGRLPSPLHF,TGCGCCAGCAGCGCCCTTACAGGGAGACTCCCTTCACCCCTCCACTTT,TRBV5-1,.,TRBJ1-6,once
CASSYSLQRGYEQYF,TGTGCCAGCAGTTACTCGCTTCAGCGGGGTTACGAGCAGTACTTC,TRBV6-6,TRBD2,TRBJ2-7,.
CASSINRDQPQHF,TGTGCCAGTAGTATTAACAGAGATCAGCCCCAGCATTTT,TRBV19,.,TRBJ1-5,few
CASRQRDRDYNEQFF,TGCGCCAGCAGACAACGGGACAGGGACTACAATGAGCAGTTCTTC,TRBV5-1,TRBD1,TRBJ2-1,.
CATSAEGSTDTQYF,TGTGCCACCAGTGCCGAAGGTAGCACAGATACGCAGTATTTT,TRBV24-1,.,TRBJ2-3,.
CASSPRGDQTNYGYTF,TGCGCCAGCAGCCCAAGGGGGGACCAGACTAACTATGGCTACACCTTC,TRBV5-1,.,TRBJ1-2,.
CASRNTGELFF,TGTGCCAGCAGGAACACCGGGGAGCTGTTTTTT,TRBV12-3/TRBV12-4,.,TRBJ2-2,.
CASSSQGSSYNSPLHF,TGCGCCAGCAGCTCCCAGGGGAGCTCCTATAATTCACCCCTCCACTTT,TRBV5-1,.,TRBJ1-6,.
CASSLTWSRAFF,TGTGCCAGCAGTTTAACCTGGTCTAGGGCTTTTTTT,TRBV28,.,TRBJ1-1,once
CATSDFHKASDRGNADTQYF,TGTGCCACCAGTGATTTCCACAAAGCCTCGGACAGGGGTAATGCAGATACGCAGTATTTT,TRBV24-1,TRBD1,TRBJ2-3,.
CASSPQSPRSPLHF,TGTGCCAGCAGCCCGCAAAGTCCTCGTTCACCCCTCCACTTT,TRBV7-9,.,TRBJ1-6,.
CASSLDYGTGSTSPLHF,TGTGCCAGCAGCTTAGATTATGGGACAGGGAGTACTTCACCCCTCCACTTT,TRBV7-8,TRBD1,TRBJ1-6,few
CASSLAGTKETQYF,TGTGCCAGCAGCTTAGCTGGGACAAAAGAGACCCAGTACTTC,TRBV7-7,.,TRBJ2-5,.
CSVGQGGDTQYF,TGCAGCGTCGGACAGGGAGGAGATACGCAGTATTTT,TRBV29-1,TRBD1,TRBJ2-3,.
CASSGPGDTQYF,TGTGCCAGCAGCGGGCCCGGAGATACGCAGTATTTT,TRBV7-3,.,TRBJ2-3,.
CASSESGRHQPQHF,TGTGCCAGCAGTGAATCGGGCAGACATCAGCCCCAGCATTTT,TRBV25-1,.,TRBJ1-5,.